This T cell receptor (beta chain) was profiled in a study of T cell responses to AZD1222 COVID-19 vaccine. About this clone itself: Its antigen is unidentified.

The CDR3 is made up of 15 amino acids. CDR1 LGHNA and CDR2 YSLEER come from the germline V gene. V was trimmed by 0 bases and J by 4 bases, leaving 13 bases between them. Assay: immunoSEQ multiplex PCR; the TCRdb copy retains only in-frame clones and omits some. In the table there are over 100,000 clones, 85% of which are singletons. Study-wide results and caveats: Among those given AZD1222, only six were seropositive at baseline.

The material sequenced was peripheral blood, taken 28 days after the second dose of the MenACWY control vaccine. The origin of this receptor is an adult who received the MenACWY meningococcal vaccine as a control. The V call is TRBV4-3, the J call TRBJ2-7; tentatively, D is TRBD1 (5 bases). The CDR3 sequence is CASSQDLRGFYEQYF. In DNA, the CDR3 is TGCGCCAGCAGCCAAGATTTAAGGGGATTTTACGAGCAGTACTTC.